This TCR beta chain was identified in a study of monozygotic twins with cystic fibrosis. TCRdb keeps only in-frame clones here, not all; method: immunoSEQ multiplex PCR. The repertoire holds approximately 34,000 clones, with roughly 96% as singletons. Germline CDR1 and CDR2: MGHRA and YSYEKL. Between the trimmed V and J ends, which lost 1 base and 1 base, there was a span of 7 bases. The CDR3 has 14 residues. The V call is TRBV4-1, the J call TRBJ1-1; D is unresolved. The TCR originated in a girl between 2 and 10 years old with cystic fibrosis. The sequenced sample was blood. CDR3 sequence: CASSQGHSNTEAFF. The CDR3, as DNA: TGCGCCAGCAGCCAAGGACACTCGAACACTGAAGCTTTCTTT.